This is a list of T cell receptor beta chains from one sample in a study of CD8+CD57+ T cells in acquired aplastic anemia. From the reads, TCRdb called clonotypes with MiXCR, one entry per CDR3 protein. In the table there are over 250,000 distinct CDR3 sequences, 56% of which are singletons. The specimen was sorted CD4+, CD8+, or CD8+CD57+ T cells (not recorded which) from PBMCs. Receptors were obtained from a human donor with aplastic anemia. The CDR3 runs from the conserved cysteine through the conserved F or W. The D gene is left open where the match is weak. Size values are once, few and many counts, or a class for expanded clones, and some rows have none.

>TRBV15|-|TRBJ2-7|-|15
TGTGCCACCAGCAGAGATTGGGACTCCTCCTACGAGCAGTACTTC
CATSRDWDSSYEQYF
>TRBV3-1|many|TRBJ1-4|TRBD1|12
TGTGCCAGCAGCCAAGCGACAGGGGGGCCTACATTT
CASSQATGGPTF
>TRBV19|once|TRBJ1-2|TRBD1|13
TGTGCCAGTAGTACGGACAGGGAGTATGGCTACACCTTC
CASSTDREYGYTF
>TRBV5-1|many|TRBJ2-5|TRBD2|14
TGCGCCAGCAGCTTGGGGCCGGGGGGAGAGACCCAGTACTTC
CASSLGPGGETQYF
>TRBV7-7|-|TRBJ2-5|-|14
TGTGCTAGCAGCTTAGATGGGCTAGCGGAGACCCAGTACTTC
CASSLDGLAETQYF
>TRBV2|-|TRBJ2-1|-|18
TGCGCCAGCAGCCTCAGGGGTAGCGACCTCAGGCCTGGGGGGGAGCAGTTCTTC
CASSLRGSDLRPGGEQFF
>TRBV4-2|-|TRBJ1-1|-|13
TGTGCCAGCAGCCAAGTGTCGTCGGCTGAAGCTTTCTTT
CASSQVSSAEAFF
>TRBV2|-|TRBJ1-4|-|14
TGTGCCAGCAATAGCATGGGGGTTGGGGAAAAACTGTTTTTT
CASNSMGVGEKLFF
>TRBV29-1|once|TRBJ2-7|TRBD1|14
TGCAGCGCGACTGGGACAGGGCGTTCCTACGAGCAGTACTTC
CSATGTGRSYEQYF
>TRBV5-1|-|TRBJ2-7|-|14
TGCGCCAGCAGGGATCCGACATATTCCTACGAGCAGTACTTC
CASRDPTYSYEQYF
>TRBV29-1|-|TRBJ1-1|-|10
TGCAGCGTTCTCAGGGGTGAAGCTTTCTTT
CSVLRGEAFF
>TRBV9|-|TRBJ2-3|-|15
TGTGCCAGCAGCGTAGAGGGCTTCTACACAGATACGCAGTATTTT
CASSVEGFYTDTQYF
>TRBV7-3|-|TRBJ2-5|-|15
TGTGCCAGCAGCTTAACCCCAGGGGATCAAGAGACCCAGTACTTC
CASSLTPGDQETQYF
>TRBV2|-|TRBJ2-7|-|15
TGTGCCAGCAGTATACCGGGCCCTGCTGGCTACGAGCAGTACTTC
CASSIPGPAGYEQYF
>TRBV9|-|TRBJ2-3|TRBD1|18
TGCGCCAGCAGCTCGAGCTCACAGGGGCCCCTTCGCACAGATACGCAGTATTTT
CASSSSSQGPLRTDTQYF
>TRBV15|-|TRBJ2-5|TRBD2|15
TGTGCCACCAGCAGACCTGGGACTAGCGGGGGGACCCAGTACTTC
CATSRPGTSGGTQYF
>TRBV19|-|TRBJ2-7|-|15
TGTGCCAGCAGTGGGGACCCTCTTTGGTCCTACGAGCAGTACTTC
CASSGDPLWSYEQYF
>TRBV25-1|-|TRBJ2-1|-|15
TGTGCCAGCAGTCCTGACTCGTCTAGCTACAATGAGCAGTTCTTC
CASSPDSSSYNEQFF